This entry lists 5 T cell receptor beta chains sequenced from one sample in a study of blood T cell repertoires in COVID-19. Profiling relied on immunoSEQ multiplex PCR, and the TCRdb table lists in-frame clones only, not all of them. The sample includes some 320,000 clones, roughly nine tenths of them seen just once. The sequenced material came from PBMCs or T cells enriched from blood (not recorded which). These TCRs come from a woman aged 45-65 years who had been exposed to COVID-19.

The chain carries TRBV10-3 and TRBJ1-2; D remains ambiguous. The germline CDR1 and CDR2 sequences are ENHRY and SYGVKD. This CDR3 has 13 amino acids. Trimming pared 2 bases from V and 3 bases from J, leaving 7 bases between. The CDR3, as DNA: TGTGCCATCAGTGAGGAGGTATACTATGGCTACACCTTC. It specifies CAISEEVYYGYTF.

The DNA of the CDR3 is TGTGCCAGCTCACCACAGCCCGGGACAGCTAATGAAAAACTGTTTTTT. Amino acid sequence: CASSPQPGTANEKLFF. The rearrangement links TRBV18 to TRBJ1-4; TRBD1 aligns across 7 bases. The ends lost 1 base at V and 3 bases at J; junction bases unmatched: 5. Looked up from germline, CDR1 is KGHSH and CDR2 is LQKENI. The CDR3 covers 16 residues.

The V and J genes are TRBV7-9 and TRBJ2-5; 7 nucleotides line up with TRBD1. V lost 5 bases and J lost 5; bases outside the gene matches: 11. Germline assignment: CDR1 SEHNR and CDR2 FQNEAQ (reference sequence). This CDR3 is built from 15 residues. The CDR3 nucleotides read TGTGCCAGCAGCCCAGGGCGACAGGGAAGGGAGACCCAGTACTTC. This codes for CASSPGRQGRETQYF.

This chain uses TRBV7-2 with TRBJ2-1; 14 nucleotides agree with TRBD2. This CDR3 is built from 14 residues. J lost 10 bases, V lost 4 bases, and 3 bases had no gene match. Germline V gives CDR1 SGHTA, CDR2 FQGNSA. The CDR3 region has the DNA TGTGCCAGCAGCTCGGGACTAGCGGGGGAGGAGCAGTTCTTC. As protein: CASSSGLAGEEQFF.

This chain links TRBV18 with TRBJ2-7, with D hard to call. The CDR3 runs to 13 residues. V was cut by 1 base and J by 0 bases, with 4 bases left in between. Germline assignment: CDR1 KGHSH and CDR2 LQKENI. The CDR3 DNA reads as TGTGCCAGCTCACCACTCAGCTCCTACGAGCAGTACTTC. Its protein product is CASSPLSSYEQYF.